The source of this TCR beta chain is a study of blood T cell repertoires in COVID-19. Data came from immunoSEQ multiplex PCR; TCRdb stores just in-frame clones and leaves some out. The repertoire holds over 65,000 clones, 75% to 95% seen once, with less than 9% in the top ten. The sample taken for sequencing was peripheral blood. This receptor was obtained from a human donor in a cohort sampled during active COVID-19.

CDR3 protein: CASSMTQGRGTEAFF. CDR3 nucleotide sequence: TGTGCCAGCAGCATGACACAGGGTCGGGGCACTGAAGCTTTCTTT. This rearrangement joins TRBV5-6 to TRBJ1-1, with D perhaps matching TRBD1 (6 bases). V was clipped by 4 bases and J by 4 bases, with 17 bases between them. Germline lookup yields CDR1 SGHDT and CDR2 YYEEEE. The CDR3 runs to 15 residues.